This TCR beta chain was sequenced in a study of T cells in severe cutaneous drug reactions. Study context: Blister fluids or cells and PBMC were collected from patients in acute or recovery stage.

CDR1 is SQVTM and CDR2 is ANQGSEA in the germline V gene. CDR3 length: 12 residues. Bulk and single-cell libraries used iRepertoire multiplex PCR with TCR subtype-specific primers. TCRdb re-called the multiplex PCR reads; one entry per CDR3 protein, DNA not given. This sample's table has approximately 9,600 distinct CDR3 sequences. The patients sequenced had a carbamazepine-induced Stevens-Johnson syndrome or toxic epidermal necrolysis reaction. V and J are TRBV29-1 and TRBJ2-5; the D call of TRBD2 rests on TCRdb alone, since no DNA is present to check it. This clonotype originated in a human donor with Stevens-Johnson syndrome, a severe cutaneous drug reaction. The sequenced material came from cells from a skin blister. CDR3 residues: CSVLSGGETQYF.